This T cell receptor (beta chain) was identified in a study of shared clonotypes between healthy human individuals. About this clone: The antigen is unknown.

TCRdb's copy holds only in-frame clones and misses some; the assay was immunoSEQ multiplex PCR. The sample lists approximately 600,000 clones; 85% to 95% were seen once. Whole-study findings and limits: Non-shared clonotypes had lower generation probabilities than those shared by all four donors.

There are 15 residues in the CDR3. Germline V CDR1 and CDR2: MNHEY, SMNVEV (reference sequence). V was pared by 0 bases and J by 3 bases, with 11 bases between. It was CD45RO-negative cells, positively selected for CCR7, that made up naive CD8 cells, with terminally differentiated effector memory CD45RA+ cells excluded. Study donors comprised healthy, HIV-negative adults devoid of recent acute infection or vaccination. Sequenced sample: naive CD8+ T cells sorted from blood. The J gene is TRBJ1-2, the V gene TRBV27, with D unresolved. The TCR originated in a woman in her thirties in good health. The CDR3 DNA is TGTGCCAGCAGTTTATCGGCCCGGTCTTACTATGGCTACACCTTC. Protein sequence: CASSLSARSYYGYTF.